A single sample gave rise to the 10 T cell receptor beta chains below, sequenced in a study of blood T cell repertoires in COVID-19. Assay: immunoSEQ multiplex PCR; the TCRdb copy retains only in-frame clones and omits some. The repertoire includes some 150,000 clones, about three quarters of them detected once, and over 4% sits in the top ten. The sample was peripheral blood. The receptors here all came from a woman older than 75 with active or convalescent COVID-19.

This rearrangement joins TRBV27 to TRBJ2-4, with 13 bases aligning to TRBD2. Per germline, CDR1 MNHEY and CDR2 SMNVEV (reference sequence). V dropped 3 bases and J dropped 3; count of bases not matched to a gene: 8. The CDR3 is 18 amino acids. The CDR3 nucleotides read TGTGCCAGCAGTTTCTTAGGACTAGCGGGGGTGGACAAAAACATTCAGTACTTC. This sequence encodes CASSFLGLAGVDKNIQYF.

A few counts support this clone. The chain employs TRBV7-2 and TRBJ1-5; 8 positions agree with TRBD1. This CDR3 is 15 amino acids long. V gave up 6 bases and J gave up 6 bases; unmatched junction bases: 10. Germline CDR1 is SGHTA and CDR2 is FQGNSA. CDR3 loop: CASSKEVTGVQPQHF. The CDR3 DNA reads as TGTGCCAGCAGTAAGGAGGTGACAGGGGTTCAGCCCCAGCATTTT.

To note about this clone: The same CDR3 arises from other DNA sequences in this sample as well. The chain combines TRBV6-1 with TRBJ1-2; D might be TRBD1 (5 bases). This CDR3 has 12 residues. Germline CDR1 is MNHNS and CDR2 is SASEGT. With 0 bases removed from V and 8 bases from J, the gap between germline ends came to 7 bases. The CDR3 is CASSEAGGGYTF. Here the CDR3 DNA reads TGTGCCAGCAGTGAAGCCGGGGGGGGCTACACCTTC.

The chain couples TRBV2 to TRBJ2-5; 7 bases are shared with TRBD1. CDR1 is SNHLY, CDR2 FYNNEI, per germline. This CDR3 comprises 13 residues. The trim removed 10 bases at V and 1 base at J, leaving 6 bases unmatched. Here the CDR3 reads CAMGQQPQETQYF. In DNA form, the CDR3 reads TGTGCCATGGGACAGCAACCCCAAGAGACCCAGTACTTC.

This chain links TRBV4-2 with TRBJ2-7, with a weak D call TRBD2 (7 bases). Germline lookup yields CDR1 LGHNA and CDR2 YNFKEQ. V dropped 0 bases and J dropped 3 bases, with 18 bases sitting between them. The CDR3 contains 17 residues. The CDR3 region has the DNA TGTGCCAGCAGCCAAGATGCGAGGGCGGGGGCGGTCTACGAGCAGTACTTC. It encodes CASSQDARAGAVYEQYF.

V is TRBV7-9 and J is TRBJ1-1; D may be TRBD1 (5 bases). Germline V gives CDR1 SEHNR, CDR2 FQNEAQ (reference sequence). The CDR3 length is 13 residues. V lost 3 bases to trimming and J lost 6 bases, with 11 bases between them. In DNA, the CDR3 is TGTGCCAGCAGCTTTCAGGACACCTCTGAAGCTTTCTTT. It codes for CASSFQDTSEAFF.

The chain uses TRBV7-3 and TRBJ2-5; TRBD2 is a possible D gene (7 bases). This CDR3 spans 14 amino acids. The germline V and J ends were trimmed by 5 bases and 0 bases, with 10 bases remaining between them. Germline CDR1 SGHTA, CDR2 FQGTGA. This chain's CDR3 is CASSRGGDQETQYF. As DNA, the CDR3 is TGTGCCAGCAGCAGGGGGGGTGACCAAGAGACCCAGTACTTC.

The V gene is TRBV28, the J gene TRBJ1-4; 8 bases match TRBD1. The germline V gene encodes CDR1 MDHEN and CDR2 SYDVKM. The CDR3 runs to 13 residues. After removal of 10 bases from V and 5 bases from J, the junction contained 6 bases not matched to a gene. The DNA of the CDR3 is TGTGCCACCACAGGGGGACTCAATGAAAAACTGTTTTTT. Translating gives CATTGGLNEKLFF.

This clone has at least ten counts. Other nucleotide sequences in the sample specify the same CDR3. The J gene is TRBJ1-2, the V gene TRBV19, with D maybe TRBD1 (5 bases). Trimming cost V 5 bases and J 4 bases, with 8 bases left between them. The CDR3 has 12 amino acids. Per the germline V gene, CDR1 is LNHDA and CDR2 is SQIVND (reference sequence). The CDR3 sequence is CASSDRIYGYTF. CDR3 bases: TGTGCCAGTAGTGACAGAATCTATGGCTACACCTTC. The full variable domain, completed using reference TRBV19 and TRBJ1-2, is DGGITQSPKYLFRKEGQNVTLSCEQNLNHDAMYWYRQDPGQGLRLIYYSQIVNDFQKGDIAEGYSVSREKKESFPLTVTSAQKNPTAFYLCASSDRIYGYTFGSGTRLTVV.

The V call is TRBV11-2, the J call TRBJ2-3, with 9 bases aligning to TRBD2. The CDR3 loop spans 18 amino acids. In germline, CDR1 is SGHAT, CDR2 FQNNGV. V lost 8 bases to trimming and J lost 1 base; unmatched junction nucleotides: 16. DNA of the CDR3: TGTGCCAGCCAACTTGGAGGGGGACCTAGCGGGGGCACAGATACGCAGTATTTT. Protein sequence: CASQLGGGPSGGTDTQYF.